The entry below describes one TCR beta chain. The antigen remains undetermined. The method was immunoSEQ multiplex PCR; TCRdb's version includes in-frame clones alone and lacks a portion of them. The table includes around 2.1 million clones, approximately 94% detected once. From germline, CDR1 is SEHNR and CDR2 FQNEAQ (reference sequence). V dropped 3 bases and J dropped 15 bases, with 12 bases sitting between them. The CDR3 is 11 residues long. Naive CD8 cells lacked CD45RO and underwent positive selection for CCR7, leaving out terminally differentiated effector memory CD45RA+ cells. All the donors were Caucasian adults who lived in Nashville, Tennessee. The data derive from a study of shared clonotypes between healthy human individuals. Study information: The plates for each donor numbered three CD4 naive, three CD4 memory, two CD8 naive and one CD8 memory.

General study points: Clonotypes not shared had lower generation probabilities than those common to all four donors.

Sequenced input: naive CD8+ T cells from PBMCs. The receptor comes from a man younger than 30 in good health. Some clones in this sample may be carry-over from other donors' samples. The J gene is TRBJ2-1, the V gene TRBV7-9, with D perhaps matching TRBD1 or TRBD2 (5 bases each). CDR3 region: CASSFEGMRFF. CDR3 nucleotides: TGTGCCAGCAGCTTCGAGGGGATGCGGTTCTTC. The variable domain in full, completed from reference TRBV7-9 and TRBJ2-1, reads DTGVSQNPRHKITKRGQNVTFRCDPISEHNRLYWYRQTLGQGPEFLTYFQNEAQLEKSRLLSDRFSAERPKGSFSTLEIQRTEQGDSAMYLCASSFEGMRFFGPGTRLTVL.